This T cell receptor beta chain was sequenced for a study of T cell responses to AZD1222 COVID-19 vaccine (dated by TCRdb to the early 2020s). Regarding the study in general: AZD1222 recipients with second doses at about 4 weeks or about 12 weeks were pooled, because spike-specific TCR depth and breadth did not differ between schedules. Trial participants were enrolled by age into 18-55, 56-69 and 70-plus year subgroups, with about 150, 28 and 57 TCR-sequenced participants respectively. A total of about 250 trial participants underwent TCR sequencing, of whom about 210 had received two doses of AZD1222 and around 25 had received two doses of the MenACWY control vaccine.

Overall results and qualifications from the work: Conclusions about previously exposed vaccinees are limited, since just a handful of AZD1222 recipients were seropositive for SARS-CoV-2 at baseline. Spike-specific TCR breadth and depth rose significantly after two AZD1222 doses compared with day 0 and with MenACWY recipients. Reportedly, close to half of the unique spike-specific TCRs recognized epitopes lying outside the regions that are mutated in the B.1.351 and B.1.1.7 variants. The 56-69-year group was small, and its depth increase did not reach significance, likely because of low power. Because no day 14 peak-response samples were available, repertoires were characterized only after the peak T cell response. Vaccine-associated CD4 TCRs spanned the whole spike protein, with dominant responses in regions 160-218 and 743-854. Participants were mostly white British, with more females than males. The authors suggested clonal diversity may have been underestimated.

The CDR3 regions of human TCRbeta chains were analyzed by immunosequencing. The authors' pipeline ran thus. Repertoire TCRs were checked for matches against a reference library of SARS-CoV-2-specific TCRs that had been generated using the MIRA antigen-specificity platform. Breadth meant the fraction of unique TCRs that were SARS-CoV-2-associated, whereas depth meant the fraction of total T cells that were SARS-CoV-2-associated. Using the MIRA data, each spike-specific TCR was mapped to the spike region that the TCR reacts to and placed in a CD4 or CD8 class. Log10-transformed breadth and depth values were compared by one-way ANOVA with Sidak's multiple comparisons tests. This immuneACCESS table, as held by TCRdb, lists in-frame sequences with V and J called but not all clones. Of the missing ones, under half trace to an unresolved V gene in checked studies; the others have no known cause. Clone size and V and J calls were adopted from that table, with D and trimming inferred from the DNA. The sample includes 150,000 to 200,000 clones, with 75% to 90% observed a single time. The top ten hold approximately 6.9% of the sample.

In the germline V gene, CDR1 corresponds to MNHEY and CDR2 to SVGAGI. From the cysteine up to the phenylalanine, the CDR3 has a length of 13 residues. Just CDR3 DNA is preserved here, 39 bases in frame from base 1. A distance of 13 bases separates the germline ends of V and J, which lose 6 bases and 7 bases respectively. This clone was picked up one time. There is no known antigen for this receptor. Base qualities are not provided; no much larger clone lies one nucleotide away. In the paper's terms, the time point label means: baseline before first vaccination. Vaccinee samples came from UK trials COV001 and COV002, including a single-blind randomized controlled phase 2/3 trial of AZD1222 (ChAdOx1 nCoV-19) in healthy adults. Trial participant PBMC samples were collected at day 0 and day 28 after the second dose for TCRbeta chain sequencing.

The rearrangement combines TRBV6-5 with TRBJ1-5; TRBD1 is possibly the D segment (6 matching bases). This TCR was sampled from an adult in good health. Material: peripheral blood, obtained on day 0 of AZD1222 vaccination. The encoded CDR3 is CASRSGGRQPQHF. The bases are TGTGCCAGCAGATCGGGGGGCAGGCAGCCCCAGCATTTT.